Following are 2 T cell receptor beta chains from one sample sequenced in a study of blood T cells in healthy people across ages. Combining a sample-barcoded 5' primer with a J-beta primer mix, a second PCR ran for about 6 to 12 cycles. From the 5' RACE reads, TCRdb called clonotypes with MiXCR, one entry per CDR3 protein. The sample lists some 1,000,000 distinct CDR3 sequences; approximately 25% were seen once. These data also featured in a second study, about T cells of mothers and their children.

Sequencing input: blood. The source of these receptors is a girl aged 2-10 years in good health.

The chain recombines TRBV5-5 with TRBJ1-1; TRBD1 might be the D (6 bases). This CDR3 is 16 amino acids long. V was pared by 2 bases and J by 0 bases, with 14 bases between. CDR1 SGHKS and CDR2 YYEKEE come from the germline V gene (reference sequence). Here the CDR3 reads CASSLLQGAMNTEAFF. The CDR3 DNA reads TGTGCCAGCAGCTTATTACAGGGAGCCATGAACACTGAAGCTTTCTTT.

V gene TRBV5-1 combines with J gene TRBJ2-5; 9 nucleotides line up with TRBD2. This CDR3 has 14 residues. Trimming took 4 bases from V and 8 from J; bases not matched to a gene: 9. Germline CDR1 is SGHRS and CDR2 is YFSETQ. In DNA, the CDR3 is TGCGCCAGCAGCCTGGGGACTAGCACGGTCACCCAGTACTTC. It yields the protein CASSLGTSTVTQYF.